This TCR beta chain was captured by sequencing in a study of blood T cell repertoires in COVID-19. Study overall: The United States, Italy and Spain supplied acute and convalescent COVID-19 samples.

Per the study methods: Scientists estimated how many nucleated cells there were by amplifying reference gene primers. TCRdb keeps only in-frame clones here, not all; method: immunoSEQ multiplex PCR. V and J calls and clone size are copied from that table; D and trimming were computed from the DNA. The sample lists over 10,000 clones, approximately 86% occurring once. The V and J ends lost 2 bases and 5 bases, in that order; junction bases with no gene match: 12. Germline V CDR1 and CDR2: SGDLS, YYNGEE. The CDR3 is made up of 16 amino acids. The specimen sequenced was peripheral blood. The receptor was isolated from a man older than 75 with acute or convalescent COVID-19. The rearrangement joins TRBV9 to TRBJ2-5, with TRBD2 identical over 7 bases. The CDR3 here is CASSVSPAGVWETQYF. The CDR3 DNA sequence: TGTGCCAGCAGCGTGTCCCCCGCGGGAGTGTGGGAGACCCAGTACTTC.